This T cell receptor (beta chain) was identified during a study of CD8 T cells in ankylosing spondylitis. TCRdb analysed the 5' RACE reads with MiXCR anew, one entry per CDR3 protein. The repertoire has some 37,000 distinct CDR3 sequences, roughly 11% of them found once; the top ten carry 20% to 25%. V was shortened by 1 base and J by 4 bases, with 13 bases between the two germline ends. CDR1 PRHDT and CDR2 FYEKMQ come from the germline V gene (reference sequence). The CDR3 consists of 15 residues. This clonotype originated in a male donor with ankylosing spondylitis. The chain has TRBV13 and TRBJ1-2; D perhaps matches TRBD1 (6 bases). The sequencing input was synovial fluid, either unsorted or a sorted T cell fraction (not recorded which). Here the CDR3 reads CASSLAGRGTYGYTF. Here the CDR3 DNA reads TGTGCCAGCAGCTTAGCCGGCAGGGGTACCTATGGCTACACCTTC.